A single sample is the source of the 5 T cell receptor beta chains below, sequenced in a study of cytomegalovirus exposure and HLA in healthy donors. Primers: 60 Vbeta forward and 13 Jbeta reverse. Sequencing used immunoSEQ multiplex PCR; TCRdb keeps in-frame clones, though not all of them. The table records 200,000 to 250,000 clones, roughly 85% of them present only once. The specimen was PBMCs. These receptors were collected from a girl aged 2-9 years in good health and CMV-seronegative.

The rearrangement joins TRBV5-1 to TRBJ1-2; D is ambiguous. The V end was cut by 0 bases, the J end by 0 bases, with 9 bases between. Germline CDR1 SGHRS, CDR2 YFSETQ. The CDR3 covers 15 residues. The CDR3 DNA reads TGCGCCAGCAGCTTGGCCGCGGCTGCTAACTATGGCTACACCTTC. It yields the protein CASSLAAAANYGYTF.

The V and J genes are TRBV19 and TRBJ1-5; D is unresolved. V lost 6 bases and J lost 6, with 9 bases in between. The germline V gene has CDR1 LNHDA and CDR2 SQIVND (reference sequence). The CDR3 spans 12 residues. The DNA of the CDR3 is TGTGCCAGTAGGTCCCGGGGTCAGCCCCAGCATTTT. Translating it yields CASRSRGQPQHF.

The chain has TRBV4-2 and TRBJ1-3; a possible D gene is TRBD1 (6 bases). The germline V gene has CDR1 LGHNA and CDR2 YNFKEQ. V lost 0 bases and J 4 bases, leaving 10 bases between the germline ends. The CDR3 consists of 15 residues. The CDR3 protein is CASSQEGASGNTIYF. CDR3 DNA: TGTGCCAGCAGCCAAGAGGGGGCGTCCGGAAACACCATATATTTT.

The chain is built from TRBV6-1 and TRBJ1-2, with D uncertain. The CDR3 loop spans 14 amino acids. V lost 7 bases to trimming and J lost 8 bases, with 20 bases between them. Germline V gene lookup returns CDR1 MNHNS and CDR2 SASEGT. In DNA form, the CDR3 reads TGTGCCAGCAAGATGGGAAGAGAGGGTGAAGGCTACACCTTC. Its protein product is CASKMGREGEGYTF.

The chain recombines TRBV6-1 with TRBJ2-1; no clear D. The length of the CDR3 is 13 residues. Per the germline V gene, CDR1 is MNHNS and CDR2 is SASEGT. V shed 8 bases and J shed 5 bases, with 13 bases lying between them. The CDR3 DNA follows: TGTGCCAGCGCCGCCTACTTAAACAATGAGCAGTTCTTC. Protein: CASAAYLNNEQFF.